The 32 T cell receptor beta chains presented below share a single source sample, sequenced in a study of T cells in Graves' hyperthyroidism and ophthalmopathy. RNA transcripts served as the template for amplifying TCR beta CDR3 regions. RT-PCR in the first round (using the HTBI primer set) targeted the TCR CDR3. TCRdb called the multiplex PCR reads again in MiXCR, with one record for every CDR3 protein. The sample consists of some 490,000 distinct CDR3 sequences, approximately 22% of them appearing once. Sequences were obtained from blood. These receptors were taken from a woman between 70 and 85 years old with Graves' ophthalmopathy.

This clonotype was counted many times. The chain couples TRBV7-3 to TRBJ1-1; D is ambiguous. Germline V gene sequence: CDR1 SGHTA, CDR2 FQGTGA. This CDR3 region has 13 residues. V gave up 4 bases and J gave up 5 bases, with 11 bases separating them. This CDR3 is CASSWTHGTEAFF. Written as DNA, the CDR3 is TGTGCCAGCAGCTGGACCCATGGGACTGAAGCTTTCTTT.

The chain employs TRBV7-6 and TRBJ2-1, with no clear D. There are 15 residues in the CDR3. Germline lookup yields CDR1 SGHVS and CDR2 FNYEAQ. V was pared by 1 base and J by 5 bases, with 12 bases between. CDR3 loop: CASSLDALRDNEQFF. CDR3 DNA sequence: TGTGCCAGCAGCTTAGACGCCTTGAGAGACAATGAGCAGTTCTTC.

This clonotype has a handful of counts. CDR3 region: CASSPRSGRKSTDTQYF. The CDR3 DNA reads TGTGCCAGCAGCCCTCGGAGCGGGCGGAAAAGCACAGATACGCAGTATTTT. The chain has TRBV9 and TRBJ2-3; TRBD2 might be the D (6 bases). The germline V gene encodes CDR1 SGDLS and CDR2 YYNGEE. The CDR3 sequence is 17 residues long. The germline V and J ends were trimmed by 4 bases and 0 bases, with 18 bases remaining between them.

This clonotype was seen only a few times. The chain is built from TRBV3-1 and TRBJ1-2; D might be TRBD1 (6 bases). V shed 0 bases and J shed 2 bases, with 10 bases lying between them. Germline lookup yields CDR1 LGHDT and CDR2 YNNKEL (reference sequence). There are 15 residues in the CDR3. CDR3 nucleotide sequence: TGTGCCAGCAGCCAAGAATCTGGACAGAACTATGGCTACACCTTC. Protein sequence: CASSQESGQNYGYTF.

As concerns this clonotype: One end of the junction does not line up with germline, which may come from a read error. V gene TRBV3-1 combines with J gene TRBJ1-2, with a possible D match to TRBD1 (5 bases). Germline CDR1 is LGHDT and CDR2 is YNNKEL (reference sequence). This CDR3 is built from 11 residues. The CDR3 spells CASSRQNGCTF. CDR3 bases: TGTGCCAGCAGCCGACAGAATGGCTGCACCTTC.

Ten or more counts support this clonotype. The chain joins TRBV12-3 or TRBV12-4 to TRBJ2-7; D possibly corresponds to TRBD2 (7 bases). The germline V and J ends were trimmed by 4 bases and 5 bases, with 12 bases remaining between them. CDR3 size: 13 residues. Written as DNA, the CDR3 is TGTGCCAGCAGTTGGGCGGGGGCGGACGAGCAGTACTTC. Translating it yields CASSWAGADEQYF.

This clonotype has a single count. The chain has TRBV20-1 and TRBJ2-2, with 13 bases matching TRBD2. Trimming at V came to 7 bases and at J to 4 bases, leaving 12 bases not matched to a gene. The CDR3 is 17 amino acids. Germline V gives CDR1 DFQATT, CDR2 SNEGSKA (reference sequence). The CDR3 sequence is CSVRRGLAGVRTGELFF. The DNA of the CDR3 is TGCAGTGTTCGGCGAGGACTAGCGGGAGTTCGCACCGGGGAGCTGTTTTTT.

This clonotype was observed a single time. This sequence joins TRBV30 and TRBJ1-2; no clear D gene. Germline assignment: CDR1 GTSNPN and CDR2 SVGIG (reference sequence). V lost 1 base, J lost 8 bases, and 14 bases lay in between. The length of the CDR3 is 13 residues. The CDR3 loop is CAWSGTRVGGYTF. The CDR3 DNA sequence: TGTGCCTGGAGTGGCACGCGGGTGGGAGGCTACACCTTC.

For this clonotype: This CDR3 is missing its conserved last phenylalanine or tryptophan, likely due to a read error. The rearrangement joins TRBV7-3 to TRBJ1-3; a possible D gene is TRBD1 (5 bases). In germline, CDR1 is SGHTA, CDR2 FQGTGA. V was clipped by 5 bases and J by 3 bases, with 11 bases between them. The length of the CDR3 is 14 residues. CDR3 loop: CASSPGPFGNTIYS. CDR3 DNA: TGTGCCAGCAGCCCGGGACCTTTTGGAAACACCATATATTCT.

Notes on this clonotype: Sequence at one end of the junction differs from germline and may be a read error. The chain carries TRBV6-1 and TRBJ2-1; the D gene is possibly TRBD2 (6 bases). Germline V CDR1 and CDR2: MNHNS, SASEGT. The CDR3 loop spans 16 amino acids. CDR3 protein: CASTKGAGTTYSEQFF. CDR3 in DNA: TGTGCCAGCACCAAAGGCGCGGGAACTACCTACAGTGAGCAGTTCTTC.

This clonotype was counted at least ten times. The chain combines TRBV11-2 with TRBJ1-6; D unresolved. The germline V and J ends were trimmed by 3 bases and 3 bases, with 3 bases remaining between them. The germline gives CDR1 SGHAT, CDR2 FQNNGV. The length of the CDR3 is 13 residues. In nucleotides, the CDR3 is TGTGCCAGCAGCTTGGGCTATAATTCACCCCTCCACTTT. It yields the protein CASSLGYNSPLHF.

V and J are TRBV6-1 and TRBJ1-4, with unresolved D. This CDR3 contains 14 residues. V was pared by 5 bases and J by 10 bases, with 17 bases between. Looked up from germline, CDR1 is MNHNS and CDR2 is SASEGT. The chain's CDR3 is CASSPYSWAGKLFF. The CDR3, as DNA: TGTGCCAGCAGTCCCTACAGCTGGGCTGGAAAACTGTTTTTT.

At least ten counts were recorded for this clonotype. The chain recombines TRBV11-2 with TRBJ2-7; 10 bases agree with TRBD2. This CDR3 is built from 15 residues. CDR1 and CDR2 (germline): SGHAT, FQNNGV. V shed 1 base and J 6 bases; nucleotides not matched to a gene: 6. DNA of the CDR3: TGTGCCAGCAGCTTAGTAGCGGGAGGCGTGGGCGAGCAGTACTTC. The encoded protein is CASSLVAGGVGEQYF.

This clonotype appeared a few times. This rearrangement joins TRBV4-3 to TRBJ2-7; D not resolved. The germline V gene encodes CDR1 LGHNA and CDR2 YSLEER. Trimming took off 0 bases at V and 7 bases at J, with 7 bases between the two ends. There are 12 residues in the CDR3. DNA for the CDR3: TGCGCCAGCAGCCAAGATTTCCGGGAGCAGTACTTC. Translation gives CASSQDFREQYF.

The chain links TRBV19 to TRBJ2-3; no clear D. Trimming cost V 1 base and J 5 bases, with 10 bases left between them. The CDR3 loop spans 14 amino acids. In germline, CDR1 is LNHDA, CDR2 SQIVND (reference sequence). CDR3 coding DNA: TGTGCCAGTAGTATAGCCCACCTGGTAGATACGCAGTATTTT. Residues: CASSIAHLVDTQYF.

The chain is built from TRBV20-1 and TRBJ2-1; 11 bases map to TRBD2. Germline-derived CDR1 and CDR2 are DFQATT and SNEGSKA (reference sequence). This CDR3 has 15 residues. The V gene end was trimmed by 0 bases and the J gene end by 5 bases; junction bases not matched to a gene: 3. The CDR3 loop reads CSARDSGRGNNEQFF. CDR3 nucleotide sequence: TGCAGTGCTAGAGATAGCGGGAGGGGCAACAATGAGCAGTTCTTC.

There are a few counts of this clonotype. The chain uses TRBV2 and TRBJ2-1, with 12 bases matching TRBD2. The CDR3 runs 14 residues. The V gene end was trimmed by 8 bases and the J gene end by 6 bases; junction bases not matched to a gene: 5. Germline loops: CDR1 SNHLY, CDR2 FYNNEI. CDR3 bases: TGTGCCAGCGGCCTAGCGGGAGGGCCCAATGAGCAGTTCTTC. Translation gives CASGLAGGPNEQFF.

The chain couples TRBV12-5 to TRBJ1-1; D is uncertain. Trimming removed 1 base from V and 0 bases from J, with 12 bases in between. This CDR3 has 16 amino acids. Per germline, CDR1 LGHNT and CDR2 FRNRAP. CDR3 DNA sequence: TGTGCTAGTGGTTTGGCCTCACTGGCGGTGAACACTGAAGCTTTCTTT. It encodes CASGLASLAVNTEAFF.

This chain uses TRBV15 with TRBJ2-3, with D perhaps matching TRBD2 (6 bases). Germline-derived CDR1 and CDR2 are LNHNV and YYDKDF (reference sequence). The CDR3 consists of 16 residues. Trimming removed 1 base from V and 4 bases from J, with 15 bases in between. CDR3 sequence (DNA): TGTGCCACCAGCAGAGTTATAGGCGGGACGCCAGATACGCAGTATTTT. It yields the protein CATSRVIGGTPDTQYF.

This clonotype was detected only a few times. CDR3 bases: TGTGCCAGCAGTTGGCAGGGGAACTATGGCTACACCTTC. Its translation is CASSWQGNYGYTF. This chain joins TRBV12-3 or TRBV12-4 and TRBJ1-2, with D perhaps matching TRBD1 (6 bases). The germline V and J ends were trimmed by 4 bases and 2 bases, with 8 bases remaining between them. The CDR3 is 13 amino acids.

This clonotype came up a few times. This CDR3 reads CATSISGFTGELFF. CDR3 nucleotide sequence: TGTGCCACCAGTATCTCAGGGTTCACCGGGGAGCTGTTTTTT. This chain links TRBV24-1 with TRBJ2-2; tentative D call: TRBD1 (5 bases). The length of the CDR3 is 14 residues. Germline V CDR1 and CDR2: KGHDR, SFDVKD. Trimming removed 6 bases from V and 4 bases from J, with 11 bases in between.

The chain links TRBV19 to TRBJ2-7; 9 bases map to TRBD2. Germline-derived CDR1 and CDR2 are LNHDA and SQIVND (reference sequence). The CDR3 loop spans 14 amino acids. The J segment lost 0 bases and the V segment lost 4 bases, leaving 1 base of the junction unmatched. CDR3 bases: TGTGCCAGTAGTACTAGCGGGAACTCCTACGAGCAGTACTTC. Translation: CASSTSGNSYEQYF.

V gene TRBV4-1 combines with J gene TRBJ2-5, with D tentatively TRBD2 (6 bases). CDR1 and CDR2 (germline): MGHRA, YSYEKL. V lost 0 bases and J 5 bases, leaving 16 bases between the germline ends. The CDR3 is 16 amino acids. The CDR3 DNA sequence: TGCGCCAGCAGCCAAGACCGGGGTCGCGGGGAGGAGACCCAGTACTTC. Translation: CASSQDRGRGEETQYF.

This clonotype turned up a few times. This sequence joins TRBV5-5 and TRBJ1-1; D unclear. Trimming pared 4 bases from V and 3 bases from J, leaving 13 bases between. Germline V lookup: CDR1 SGHKS, CDR2 YYEKEE (reference sequence). CDR3 size: 14 residues. The CDR3 DNA sequence: TGTGCCAGCAGCGAGCCCACGGGGTACACTGAAGCTTTCTTT. This gives the protein CASSEPTGYTEAFF.

This clonotype has only a few counts. The chain recombines TRBV7-2 with TRBJ1-1; 7 bases match TRBD1. The CDR3 has 16 residues. Germline V lookup: CDR1 SGHTA, CDR2 FQGNSA. Trimming at V came to 2 bases and at J to 4 bases, leaving 10 bases not matched to a gene. The CDR3 reads CASSLWAGGVGTEAFF. The DNA for the CDR3 is TGTGCCAGCAGCTTATGGGCAGGGGGGGTTGGCACTGAAGCTTTCTTT.

The table lists this clonotype with a few counts. V gene TRBV12-3 or TRBV12-4 combines with J gene TRBJ1-4; a weak D match, TRBD1 (6 bases). The V end was cut by 10 bases, the J end by 3 bases, with 12 bases between. This CDR3 comprises 13 residues. In nucleotides, the CDR3 is TGTGCCACCATACAGGGTCCTAATGAAAAACTGTTTTTT. It yields the protein CATIQGPNEKLFF.

CDR3 region: CASSLMGLYGYTF. The CDR3 bases are TGTGCCAGCAGCTTAATGGGTCTCTATGGCTACACCTTC. The chain recombines TRBV7-9 with TRBJ1-2; D gene uncertain. Trimming took 2 bases from V and 4 from J, leaving 8 bases between them. Germline V CDR1 and CDR2: SEHNR, FQNEAQ (reference sequence). The CDR3 covers 13 residues.

This clonotype has more than one count but fewer than ten. The J gene is TRBJ2-5, the V gene TRBV2, with unresolved D. Germline assignment: CDR1 SNHLY and CDR2 FYNNEI. The CDR3 is made up of 13 amino acids. The V end lost 8 bases, the J end lost 4 bases, and 14 bases lay between the germline ends. The CDR3 reads CASGSLRAETQYF. CDR3 DNA sequence: TGTGCCAGCGGCTCCCTTCGGGCAGAGACCCAGTACTTC.

This clonotype was counted many times. The chain employs TRBV11-2 and TRBJ1-4, with 9 bases identical to TRBD1. The CDR3 has 16 amino acids. The trim removed 1 base at V and 7 bases at J, leaving 7 bases unmatched. The germline V gene encodes CDR1 SGHAT and CDR2 FQNNGV. CDR3 bases: TGTGCCAGCAGCTTAGTCGCTGGGGACAGGGCTGAAAAACTGTTTTTT. The encoded protein is CASSLVAGDRAEKLFF. The full variable domain, rest sourced from reference TRBV11-2 and TRBJ1-4, is EAGVAQSPRYKIIEKRQSVAFWCNPISGHATLYWYQQILGQGPKLLIQFQNNGVVDDSQLPKDRFSAERLKGVDSTLKIQPAKLEDSAVYLCASSLVAGDRAEKLFFGSGTQLSVL.

The chain uses TRBV6-2 or TRBV6-3 and TRBJ2-7; D possibly corresponds to TRBD2 (6 bases). Germline V gene data show CDR1 as MNHEY and CDR2 as SVGEGT. The CDR3 covers 16 residues. V was pared by 4 bases and J by 4 bases, with 20 bases between. CDR3 nucleotide sequence: TGTGCCAGCAGTTTCGGCAGGAGGGCTTTTAAGTACGAGCAGTACTTC. It encodes CASSFGRRAFKYEQYF.

This clonotype was observed many times. The rearrangement uses TRBV2 and TRBJ1-1, with D possibly being TRBD1 (6 bases). Trimming stripped 6 bases from V and 5 bases from J, with 16 bases between. The CDR3 is made up of 14 amino acids. Germline CDR1 SNHLY, CDR2 FYNNEI. CDR3 region: CASSRAVQGTEAFF. The CDR3 DNA reads TGTGCCAGCAGCAGGGCAGTCCAGGGGACTGAAGCTTTCTTT.

In this sample, this clonotype turned up a few times. The CDR3 loop reads CASSSPRTSAYEQYF. The CDR3 nucleotides are TGTGCCAGCAGTTCCCCCCGGACTAGCGCCTACGAGCAGTACTTC. This sequence joins TRBV28 and TRBJ2-7; 9 bases match TRBD2. CDR3 size: 15 residues. Germline CDR1 and CDR2: MDHEN and SYDVKM. Germline trimming cut 4 bases from V and 2 bases from J; bases unmatched to any gene: 6.